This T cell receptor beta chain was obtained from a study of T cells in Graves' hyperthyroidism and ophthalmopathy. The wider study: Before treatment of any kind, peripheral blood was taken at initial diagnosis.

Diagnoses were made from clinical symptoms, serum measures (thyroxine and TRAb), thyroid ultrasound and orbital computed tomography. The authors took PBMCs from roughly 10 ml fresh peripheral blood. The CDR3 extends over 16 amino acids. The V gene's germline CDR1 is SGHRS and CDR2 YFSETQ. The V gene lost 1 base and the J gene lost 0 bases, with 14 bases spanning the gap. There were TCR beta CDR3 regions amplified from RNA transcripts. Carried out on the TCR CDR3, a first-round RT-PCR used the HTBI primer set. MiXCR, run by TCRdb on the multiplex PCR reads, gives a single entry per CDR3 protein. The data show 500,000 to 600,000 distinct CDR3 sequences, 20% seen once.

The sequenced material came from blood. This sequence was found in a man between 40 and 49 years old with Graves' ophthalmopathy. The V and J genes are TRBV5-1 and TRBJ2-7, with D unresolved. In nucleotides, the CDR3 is TGCGCCAGCAGCTTGATGCCGGACCGCGACTCCTACGAGCAGTACTTC. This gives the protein CASSLMPDRDSYEQYF.